This entry describes one T cell receptor (beta chain). The antigen remains undetermined. The data are from a study of T cells in Graves' hyperthyroidism and ophthalmopathy. Regarding the study as a whole: Blood shared most expanded thyroid clonotypes above 0.001.

Every diagnosis used clinical symptoms, serum thyroxine and TRAb, thyroid ultrasound and orbital computed tomography. At first hyperthyroidism diagnosis, before any ophthalmopathy symptoms, the blood sample was collected. It was RNA transcripts that yielded the amplified TCR beta CDR3 regions. TCR CDR3 regions were first amplified by RT-PCR with HTBI primers. TCRdb re-called the multiplex PCR reads with MiXCR, one entry per CDR3 protein. The sample records 380,000 or so distinct CDR3 sequences, approximately 15% being singletons. Sequenced input: blood. This receptor was obtained from a young man with Graves' hyperthyroidism that later progressed to Graves' ophthalmopathy.

The CDR3 protein is CASSPEKGGTGAGGTQYF. The DNA for the CDR3 is TGTGCCAGCAGTCCAGAGAAGGGGGGGACAGGCGCCGGGGGGACCCAGTACTTC. This sequence joins TRBV12-3 or TRBV12-4 and TRBJ2-5; maybe TRBD1 (8 bases). The CDR3 contains 18 residues. V lost 5 bases, J lost 7 bases, and 29 bases lay in between.